Below, 20 T cell receptor beta chains from the same sample are listed, as sequenced in a study of blood T cell repertoires in COVID-19. Assay used: immunoSEQ multiplex PCR; TCRdb lists only in-frame clones, some missing. The sample yields some 250,000 clones, around nine tenths seen once. Specimen: peripheral blood. Source of these receptors: a woman between 35 and 50 years old who had recovered from COVID-19.

The genes are TRBV9 and TRBJ1-1, with D maybe TRBD1 (6 bases). Per the germline V gene, CDR1 is SGDLS and CDR2 is YYNGEE. The CDR3 length is 14 residues. The V and J ends lost 6 bases and 0 bases respectively, with 12 bases between them. CDR3 sequence reads: CASNPTGMNTEAFF. The CDR3 coding sequence is TGTGCCAGCAACCCGACAGGCATGAACACTGAAGCTTTCTTT.

Remarks on this clone: The junction departs from the called germline gene at one end, perhaps through a read error. The chain joins TRBV15 to TRBJ2-7; 9 nucleotides line up with TRBD1. Germline-derived CDR1 and CDR2 are LNHNV and YYDKDF (reference sequence). The CDR3 runs 14 residues. CDR3 sequence: CATSRDPRDRVAHF. The DNA for the CDR3 is TGTGCCACCAGCAGAGACCCCAGGGACAGGGTCGCTCACTTC. Drawing the rest from reference TRBV15 and TRBJ2-7, the complete variable domain is DAMVIQNPRYQVTQFGKPVTLSCSQTLNHNVMYWYQQKSSQAPKLLFHYYDKDFNNEADTPDNFQSRRPNTSFCFLDIRSPGLGDTAMYLCATSRDPRDRVAHFGPGTRLTVT.

This chain uses TRBV7-2 with TRBJ1-5; D remains ambiguous. V lost 3 bases and J lost 6, with 18 bases in between. Per the germline V gene, CDR1 is SGHTA and CDR2 is FQGNSA. This CDR3 region has 16 residues. DNA for the CDR3: TGTGCCAGCAGCTTGGTCCGCACCGAGCCAAGTCAGCCCCAGCATTTT. Encoded protein: CASSLVRTEPSQPQHF.

CDR3 coding DNA: TGTGCCTGGAGTGAGGGACTAGCGGGTCCCTACGAGCAGTACTTC. Its translation is CAWSEGLAGPYEQYF. The rearrangement uses TRBV30 and TRBJ2-7; 12 bases fit TRBD2. The CDR3 contains 15 residues. V lost 1 base to trimming and J lost 2 bases; unmatched junction nucleotides: 3. Germline CDR1 GTSNPN, CDR2 SVGIG (reference sequence).

V usage is TRBV5-5 and J usage is TRBJ2-1; 8 bases agree with TRBD2. The V segment lost 4 bases and the J segment 4 bases; nucleotides outside the gene matches: 10. The CDR3 has 16 residues. Germline CDR1 reads SGHKS; CDR2 reads YYEKEE (reference sequence). This chain's CDR3 is CASSPRAGVGYNEQFF. The CDR3 bases are TGTGCCAGCAGCCCCCGAGCGGGAGTTGGGTACAATGAGCAGTTCTTC. Supplemented by reference TRBV5-5 and TRBJ2-1, the full variable domain reads DAGVTQSPTHLIKTRGQQVTLRCSPISGHKSVSWYQQVLGQGPQFIFQYYEKEERGRGNFPDRFSARQFPNYSSELNVNALLLGDSALYLCASSPRAGVGYNEQFFGPGTRLTVL.

This clone was observed a handful of times. The chain combines TRBV30 with TRBJ1-5; D is unclear. Between the trimmed V and J ends, which lost 1 base and 0 bases, there was a span of 13 bases. CDR1 is GTSNPN and CDR2 is SVGIG in the germline V gene (reference sequence). The CDR3 loop spans 16 amino acids. Written as DNA, the CDR3 is TGTGCCTGGAGTGCCTACAGCTTTCCTAGCAATCAGCCCCAGCATTTT. Amino acid sequence: CAWSAYSFPSNQPQHF.

This sequence joins TRBV7-2 and TRBJ2-2; TRBD1 aligns across 10 bases. The CDR3 is made up of 16 amino acids. Germline V CDR1 and CDR2: SGHTA, FQGNSA. V lost 5 bases, J lost 15 bases, and 18 bases stayed unmatched. This CDR3 is CASSPQTGGGVYRLFF. The CDR3, as DNA: TGTGCCAGCAGCCCTCAGACAGGGGGCGGTGTTTATAGGTTGTTTTTT. The complete variable domain, with remaining parts taken from reference TRBV7-2 and TRBJ2-2, reads GAGVSQSPSNKVTEKGKDVELRCDPISGHTALYWYRQSLGQGLEFLIYFQGNSAPDKSGLPSDRFSAERTGGSVSTLTIQRTQQEDSAVYLCASSPQTGGGVYRLFFGEGSRLTVL.

This chain connects TRBV20-1 to TRBJ1-5; D not certain. The V and J ends lost 3 bases and 3 bases respectively, with 15 bases between them. The CDR3 totals 15 residues. Germline V gives CDR1 DFQATT, CDR2 SNEGSKA (reference sequence). CDR3 bases: TGCAGTGCTAGTAGTGCGGTGTCTACCAATCAGCCCCAGCATTTT. Its protein is CSASSAVSTNQPQHF.

The rearrangement joins TRBV19 to TRBJ2-1; a weak D match, TRBD2 (5 bases). CDR3 length: 13 residues. Trimming shortened V by 3 bases and J by 7 bases, and 10 bases separated the two germline ends. The germline V gene has CDR1 LNHDA and CDR2 SQIVND (reference sequence). CDR3 sequence (DNA): TGTGCCAGTAGTATTGGGAGTCGGAATGAGCAGTTCTTC. Its protein product is CASSIGSRNEQFF. Full variable domain (remainder filled in from reference TRBV19 and TRBJ2-1): DGGITQSPKYLFRKEGQNVTLSCEQNLNHDAMYWYRQDPGQGLRLIYYSQIVNDFQKGDIAEGYSVSREKKESFPLTVTSAQKNPTAFYLCASSIGSRNEQFFGPGTRLTVL.

The V gene is TRBV14, the J gene TRBJ2-3; 13 bases map to TRBD2. Germline V CDR1 and CDR2: SGHDN, FVKESK. The CDR3 consists of 16 residues. Trimming took 4 bases from V and 4 from J; bases not matched to a gene: 5. DNA for the CDR3: TGTGCCAGCAGCCCTGGACTAGCGGGAGTCGCAGATACGCAGTATTTT. Its translation is CASSPGLAGVADTQYF.

The chain uses TRBV29-1 and TRBJ2-5; 8 bases match TRBD2. The CDR3 is made up of 12 amino acids. The V and J ends lost 3 bases and 7 bases, in that order; junction bases with no gene match: 4. CDR1 is SQVTM, CDR2 ANQGSEA, per germline. CDR3 loop: CSVDPGGGTQYF. The CDR3 nucleotides read TGCAGCGTTGACCCCGGGGGGGGGACCCAGTACTTC.

This chain uses TRBV11-2 with TRBJ1-1, with D possibly TRBD1 on 5 matching bases. CDR1 and CDR2 (germline): SGHAT, FQNNGV. V lost 5 bases, J lost 4 bases, and 11 bases lay in between. The CDR3 has 13 residues. The CDR3 region has the DNA TGTGCCAGCAGCCAGACAGAGGTCACTGAAGCTTTCTTT. This codes for CASSQTEVTEAFF.

V gene TRBV19 combines with J gene TRBJ2-5, with D perhaps TRBD2 (6 bases). The V gene's germline CDR1 is LNHDA and CDR2 SQIVND (reference sequence). The V end was cut by 7 bases, the J end by 2 bases, with 17 bases between. The CDR3 consists of 15 residues. The CDR3 is CASTTPGDRQETQYF. The CDR3 DNA sequence: TGTGCCAGTACCACCCCGGGGGATCGACAAGAGACCCAGTACTTC. Full variable domain (missing parts from reference TRBV19 and TRBJ2-5): DGGITQSPKYLFRKEGQNVTLSCEQNLNHDAMYWYRQDPGQGLRLIYYSQIVNDFQKGDIAEGYSVSREKKESFPLTVTSAQKNPTAFYLCASTTPGDRQETQYFGPGTRLLVL.

The rearrangement links TRBV6-2 or TRBV6-3 to TRBJ2-7; a weak D match, TRBD2 (5 bases). This CDR3 is 13 amino acids long. The germline V and J ends were trimmed by 5 bases and 7 bases, with 15 bases remaining between them. Germline CDR1 reads MNHEY; CDR2 reads SVGEGT. CDR3 sequence reads: CASSAIASGEQYF. Written as DNA, the CDR3 is TGTGCCAGCAGTGCTATAGCTTCGGGGGAGCAGTACTTC.

This clone was recorded once. V and J are TRBV7-2 and TRBJ2-6, with TRBD1 matching 10 bases. Germline values: CDR1 SGHTA, CDR2 FQGNSA. The trim removed 5 bases at V and 4 bases at J, leaving 5 bases unmatched. There are 16 residues in the CDR3. The chain's CDR3 is CASSPGQGSGANVLTF. In nucleotides, the CDR3 is TGTGCCAGCAGCCCGGGACAGGGGTCCGGGGCCAACGTCCTGACTTTC. Drawing the rest from reference TRBV7-2 and TRBJ2-6, the complete variable domain is GAGVSQSPSNKVTEKGKDVELRCDPISGHTALYWYRQSLGQGLEFLIYFQGNSAPDKSGLPSDRFSAERTGGSVSTLTIQRTQQEDSAVYLCASSPGQGSGANVLTFGAGSRLTVL.

This rearrangement joins TRBV9 to TRBJ1-1; D possibly corresponds to TRBD1 (5 bases). The V and J ends lost 4 bases and 11 bases respectively, with 21 bases between them. Germline lookup yields CDR1 SGDLS and CDR2 YYNGEE. The CDR3 runs to 14 residues. CDR3 region: CASSPGGDPQSAFF. CDR3 nucleotides: TGTGCCAGCAGCCCCGGGGGAGATCCTCAGTCTGCTTTCTTT. Drawing the rest from reference TRBV9 and TRBJ1-1, the complete variable domain is DSGVTQTPKHLITATGQRVTLRCSPRSGDLSVYWYQQSLDQGLQFLIQYYNGEERAKGNILERFSAQQFPDLHSELNLSSLELGDSALYFCASSPGGDPQSAFFGQGTRLTVV.

The chain combines TRBV19 with TRBJ1-5; 7 bases align to TRBD1. V was pared by 6 bases and J by 7 bases, with 3 bases of the junction left unmatched. Germline V gene sequence: CDR1 LNHDA, CDR2 SQIVND (reference sequence). This CDR3 contains 12 residues. The CDR3 DNA follows: TGTGCCAGTAGGCAACAGGGGCAGCCCCAGCATTTT. Amino acid sequence: CASRQQGQPQHF. The full variable domain, completed using reference TRBV19 and TRBJ1-5, is DGGITQSPKYLFRKEGQNVTLSCEQNLNHDAMYWYRQDPGQGLRLIYYSQIVNDFQKGDIAEGYSVSREKKESFPLTVTSAQKNPTAFYLCASRQQGQPQHFGDGTRLSIL.

This clone is a singleton in its sample. The chain combines TRBV2 with TRBJ1-2; weak D call: TRBD1 (6 bases). There are 12 residues in the CDR3. CDR1 and CDR2 (germline): SNHLY, FYNNEI. V lost 8 bases and J lost 8, with 15 bases in between. CDR3 in DNA: TGTGCCAGCCGGGGGGGCATTCACGGCTACACCTTC. Encoded protein: CASRGGIHGYTF.

The chain has TRBV7-9 and TRBJ2-5; D is perhaps TRBD1 (6 bases). CDR3 size: 13 residues. Germline CDR1 is SEHNR and CDR2 is FQNEAQ (reference sequence). V was cut by 7 bases and J by 5 bases, with 14 bases left in between. This chain's CDR3 is CASTGGLGETQYF. The CDR3 nucleotides are TGTGCCAGCACTGGGGGCTTGGGGGAGACCCAGTACTTC.

This chain joins TRBV2 and TRBJ1-1; 12 bases match TRBD1. V dropped 10 bases and J dropped 0; count of bases not matched to a gene: 6. Per the germline V gene, CDR1 is SNHLY and CDR2 is FYNNEI. The CDR3 consists of 15 residues. The CDR3 protein is CATRGTGGMNTEAFF. The CDR3 DNA is TGTGCCACCAGGGGGACAGGGGGCATGAACACTGAAGCTTTCTTT.